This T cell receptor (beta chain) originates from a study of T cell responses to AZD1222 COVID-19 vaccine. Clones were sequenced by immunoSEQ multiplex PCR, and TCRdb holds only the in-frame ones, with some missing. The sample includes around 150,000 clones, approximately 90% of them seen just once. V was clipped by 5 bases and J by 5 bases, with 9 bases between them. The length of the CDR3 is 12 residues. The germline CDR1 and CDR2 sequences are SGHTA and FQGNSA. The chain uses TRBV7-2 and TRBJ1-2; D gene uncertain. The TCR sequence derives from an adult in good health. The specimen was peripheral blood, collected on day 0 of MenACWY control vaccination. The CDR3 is CASSQTPYGYTF. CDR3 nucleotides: TGTGCCAGCAGCCAAACACCGTATGGCTACACCTTC.